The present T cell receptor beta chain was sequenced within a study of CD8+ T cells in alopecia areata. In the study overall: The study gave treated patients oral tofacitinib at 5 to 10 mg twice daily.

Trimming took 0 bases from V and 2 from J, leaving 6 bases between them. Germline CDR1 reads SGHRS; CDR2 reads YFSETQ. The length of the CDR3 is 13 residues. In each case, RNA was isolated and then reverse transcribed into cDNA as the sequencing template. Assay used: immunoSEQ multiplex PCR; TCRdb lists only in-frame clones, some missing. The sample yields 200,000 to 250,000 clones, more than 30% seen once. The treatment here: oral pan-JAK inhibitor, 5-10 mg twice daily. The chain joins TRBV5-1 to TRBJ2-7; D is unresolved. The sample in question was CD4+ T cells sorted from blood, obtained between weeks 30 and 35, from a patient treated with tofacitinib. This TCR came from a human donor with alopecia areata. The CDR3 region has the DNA TGCGCCAGCAGCTTGGCTGGGACCTACGAGCAGTACTTC. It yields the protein CASSLAGTYEQYF.